These T cell receptor beta chains were read from a single sample in a study of prognosis after radiotherapy for stage I lung cancer. MiXCR was run by TCRdb on the multiplex PCR reads, yielding one entry per CDR3 protein. The table includes fewer than 35,000 distinct CDR3 sequences, around half detected once. The material was PBMCs, obtained before or after stereotactic body radiation therapy (not recorded which). These receptors were collected from a donor older than 45 with non-small cell lung cancer. Each CDR3 is given with its conserved first and last residue. The D gene is left open where the match is weak. Clone sizes are given selectively: once, few, many, or a class where the clone is expanded.

D gene	V gene	clone size	J gene	CDR3 DNA	CDR3 protein
.	TRBV12-5	.	TRBJ1-1	TGTGCTAGTGGTTTGGTAGCATGGGGACATTTTATAGGTGAAGCTTTCTTT	CASGLVAWGHFIGEAFF
TRBD1	TRBV15	.	TRBJ2-7	TGTGCCACCAGCAGAGATCTAGGGGGCGTGTACGAACAGTACTTC	CATSRDLGGVYEQYF
TRBD2	TRBV30	many	TRBJ2-1	TGTGCCTGGATCGACGAAGCTAGCGGGAGGCCGGAGCAGTTCTTC	CAWIDEASGRPEQFF
TRBD2	TRBV20-1	many	TRBJ2-7	TGCAGTGCTAGAGATCCCAGCGGGGGTTACTACGAGCAGTACTTC	CSARDPSGGYYEQYF
TRBD1	TRBV6-1	medium-sized	TRBJ1-2	TGTGCCAGCAGTGAATATAGTACAGGGGGTTTTTTGGGAGGCTACACCTTC	CASSEYSTGGFLGGYTF
TRBD2	TRBV6-2/TRBV6-3	.	TRBJ2-1	TGTGCCAGCAGTCGTCTAGCGGTAGAAGGTGAGCATTTCTTC	CASSRLAVEGEHFF
TRBD1	TRBV9	many	TRBJ2-7	TGTGCCAGCAGCGCGTTACAGGGGGAATCCGAGCAGTACTTC	CASSALQGESEQYF
.	TRBV28	once	TRBJ1-5	TGTGCCAGCAGTTGGGGAAGCCATAGAAATCGGCCCCAGCATTTT	CASSWGSHRNRPQHF
.	TRBV6-1	medium-sized	TRBJ1-2	TGTGCCAGCAGTGAAGCTAACTATGGCTACACCTTC	CASSEANYGYTF
.	TRBV6-1	many	TRBJ2-1	TGTGCCAGCACCAGGGACGCCTACAATGAGCAGTTCTTC	CASTRDAYNEQFF
.	TRBV30	.	TRBJ1-2	TGTGCCTGGAGGCGTCTTAGGCGGCTCCGTTTATATGGCTACACCTTC	CAWRRLRRLRLYGYTF
TRBD1	TRBV20-1	.	TRBJ1-1	TGCAGTGAGGACAGGGGAGGGGGAGGTTCAACTGAAGCTTTCTTT	CSEDRGGGGSTEAFF
.	TRBV19	many	TRBJ2-5	TGTGCCAGTAGTATAGCGGGAGAGACCCAGTACTTC	CASSIAGETQYF
.	TRBV5-1	medium-sized	TRBJ2-2	TGCGCCAGCAAATTGGGGCAGGCGAACACCGGGGAGCTGTTTTTT	CASKLGQANTGELFF
.	TRBV2	.	TRBJ1-6	TGTGCCAGCATTGGGACCAAGGCCCTCGGTTCACCCCTCCACTTT	CASIGTKALGSPLHF
TRBD1	TRBV9	many	TRBJ1-2	TGTGCCAGTGAGACCGGGACAGGGGGCCTCGGCTACACCTTC	CASETGTGGLGYTF
.	TRBV11-1	.	TRBJ2-2	TGTGCCAGCAGCTTGGAGGGGAACACCGGGGAGCTGTTTTTT	CASSLEGNTGELFF
.	TRBV11-2	.	TRBJ1-2	TGTGCCAGCAGCTTAGGATTCGGTTTGGATGGCTACACCTTC	CASSLGFGLDGYTF
TRBD1	TRBV20-1	.	TRBJ2-7	TGCAATGCTAGATTTGCAGGGGGCGAGCATTACTTC	CNARFAGGEHYF
TRBD1	TRBV7-2	.	TRBJ2-7	TGTGCCAGCAGCTTAGACAGGGGGTACTCATACGAGAAGTACTTC	CASSLDRGYSYEKYF
TRBD2	TRBV12-3/TRBV12-4	.	TRBJ2-3	TGTGCCATTAGAATACTAGCGGGAGTGTATACGCAGTATTTT	CAIRILAGVYTQYF
TRBD1	TRBV4-1	many	TRBJ1-2	TGCGCCAGCAGCCACCCAGACAGGGAAGTTGGCGGCTACACCTTC	CASSHPDREVGGYTF
.	TRBV7-2	.	TRBJ2-1	TGTGCCAGCAGCCCCTACTTCCTCCGCCGCCACTCCTACAATGAGCAGTTCTTC	CASSPYFLRRHSYNEQFF
TRBD1	TRBV5-1	many	TRBJ2-3	TGCGCCAGCAGCTTGGCCCAGGGGGCAGATACGCAGTATTTT	CASSLAQGADTQYF
TRBD1	TRBV7-2	large	TRBJ1-1	TGTGCCAGCAGCCTATGGGACAGGGGTGAAGCTTTCTTT	CASSLWDRGEAFF